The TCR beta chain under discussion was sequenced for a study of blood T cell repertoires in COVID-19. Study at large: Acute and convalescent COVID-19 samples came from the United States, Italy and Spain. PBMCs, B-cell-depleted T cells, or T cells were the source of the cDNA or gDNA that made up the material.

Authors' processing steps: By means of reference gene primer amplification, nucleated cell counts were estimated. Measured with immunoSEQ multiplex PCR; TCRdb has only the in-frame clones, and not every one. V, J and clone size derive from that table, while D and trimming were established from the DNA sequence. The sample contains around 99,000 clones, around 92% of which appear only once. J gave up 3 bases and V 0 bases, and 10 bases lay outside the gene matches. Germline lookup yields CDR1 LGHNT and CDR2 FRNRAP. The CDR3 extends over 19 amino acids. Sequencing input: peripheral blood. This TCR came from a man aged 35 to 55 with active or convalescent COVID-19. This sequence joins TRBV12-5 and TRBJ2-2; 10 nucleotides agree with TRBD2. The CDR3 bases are TGTGCTAGTGGTTTGGTATCAAGCGGGAGGGCCAGTGACACCGGGGAGCTGTTTTTT. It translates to CASGLVSSGRASDTGELFF.